This record looks at one TCR beta chain sequence and its context. Its antigen is still unknown. No qualities accompany the bases; no much larger clone lies one base away. Collaborating institutions collected whole blood in K2EDTA tubes following their own protocols. For TCRbeta analysis, collaborators shipped samples in one of three forms: frozen whole blood, isolated PBMCs, or DNA extracted from either of those sample types. TCRbeta CDR3 regions were amplified from genomic DNA by means of the immunoSEQ Assay, a bias-controlled multiplex PCR. The authors' analysis ran thus. Within the assay, amplification of reference gene primers was used to estimate how many nucleated cells each sample contained. Sequence reads were collapsed and filtered to measure the absolute abundance of every unique TCRbeta CDR3 rearrangement. For each sample, productive Simpson clonality was calculated as the square root of Simpson's diversity index over productive rearrangements. In its TCRdb copy, this immuneACCESS table keeps in-frame sequences only and misses some clones. Where compared with another copy, unresolved V genes explain less than half of these, and the others have no known cause. V and J calls and clone size are those listed in that table; D and trimming were worked out from the DNA. The sample table records roughly 120,000 clones; approximately 80% of these occur just once. 7.9% of the sample belongs to the ten largest clones.

This record comes from a study of blood T cell repertoires in COVID-19 (dated by TCRdb to 2020 to 2022). Concerning the study at large: The collaborator samples originated in the United States, Italy and Spain and spanned the acute and convalescent phases of COVID-19. The prospective study material was composed of cDNA or gDNA derived from T cells, B-cell-depleted T cells, or PBMCs. Subjects who had been exposed to COVID-19, were actively infected with it, or had recovered from it provided the deeply sampled blood TCRbeta repertoires that made up the dataset. The repertoires were released in a freely available public database meant as a resource for research on the immune response to SARS-CoV-2. Samples came from the ongoing ImmuneRACE study (first 160 participants) plus 1,254 subjects from 6 global collaborators. Sample metadata almost always included a de-identified subject ID, COVID-19 status, age in years and sex. Where available, HLA class I and class II types were obtained from metadata supplied by the sample provider rather than from assay-based typing.

What the study reported, not specific to this receptor: The quantity of clinical and demographic metadata differed by source and by participant and was supplied without curation.

The CDR3 sequence holds 18 residues, the cysteine and phenylalanine included. The kept DNA is CDR3 alone, 54 bases in frame from the first base. Trimming accounts for 0 bases at V and 2 bases at J, while the number of junction bases matched to no gene is 9. The germline V gene supplies CDR1 LGHNT and CDR2 FRNRAP. The material sequenced was peripheral blood. Recombination joined TRBV12-5 with TRBJ2-2, with 7 central nucleotides matching TRBD2. The source is a woman at least 80 years old with active or convalescent COVID-19. The CDR3: CASGLVLLAEINTGELFF. The DNA is TGTGCTAGTGGTTTGGTACTGCTAGCGGAGATAAACACCGGGGAGCTGTTTTTT.